The sequence of this T cell receptor (beta chain) was determined in a study of T cells in localized non-small cell lung cancer. Worth noting for this clone: Its antigen remains unidentified.

CDR3 size: 18 residues. Losses at the gene ends were 4 bases for V and 4 bases for J; bases not matched to a gene: 10. CDR1 and CDR2 (germline): PRHDT, FYEKMQ (reference sequence). Study-level findings and limits: Compared with tumor, uninvolved adjacent lung displayed greater T cell clonality, ranking highest overall. Increased T cell density in blood showed an association with longer overall survival. A single tumor region was sequenced, leaving heterogeneity possible. Adjacent lung was found to contain a median approximately 60 of the top 100 tumor clones.

Here immunoSEQ multiplex PCR was the method, and the copy in TCRdb shows in-frame clones only, minus some. The table includes around 20,000 clones, around 91% detected once. This chain joins TRBV13 and TRBJ2-3, with TRBD2 matching 14 bases. The sequencing here drew on peripheral blood, taken before any cancer treatment. This receptor was identified in a man aged 35-69 years with stage I lung adenocarcinoma. The chain's CDR3 is CASSSLPGTSGGADTQYF. CDR3 nucleotide sequence: TGTGCCAGCAGCTCACTCCCCGGGACTAGCGGGGGCGCAGATACGCAGTATTTT.